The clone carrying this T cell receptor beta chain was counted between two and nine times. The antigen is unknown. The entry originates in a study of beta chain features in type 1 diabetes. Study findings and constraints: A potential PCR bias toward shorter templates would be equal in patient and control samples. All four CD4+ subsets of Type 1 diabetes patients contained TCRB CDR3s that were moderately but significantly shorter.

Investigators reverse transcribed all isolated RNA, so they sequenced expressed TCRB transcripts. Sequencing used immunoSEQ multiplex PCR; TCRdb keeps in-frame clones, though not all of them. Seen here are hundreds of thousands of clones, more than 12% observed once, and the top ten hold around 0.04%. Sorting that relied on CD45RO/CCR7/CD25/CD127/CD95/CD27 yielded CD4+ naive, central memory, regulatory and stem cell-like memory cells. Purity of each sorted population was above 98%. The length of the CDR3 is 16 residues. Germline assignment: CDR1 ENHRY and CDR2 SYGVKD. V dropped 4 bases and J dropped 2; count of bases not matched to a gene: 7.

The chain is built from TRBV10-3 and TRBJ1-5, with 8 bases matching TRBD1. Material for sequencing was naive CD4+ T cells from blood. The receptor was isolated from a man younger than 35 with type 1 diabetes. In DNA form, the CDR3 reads TGTGCCATCAGTGCAAAGTCAGGGGGCGGCAATCAGCCCCAGCATTTT. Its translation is CAISAKSGGGNQPQHF.